The clone carrying this TCR beta chain has ten or more counts. Its antigen remains unknown. This sample stems from a study of early T cells in non-severe SARS-CoV-2 infection. Study summary: Investigators sequenced bulk RNA drawn from unsorted whole blood, and chains remained unpaired. General study points: Comparison of clonotypes with VDJdb favored anti-spike CD8 responses while missing private and CD4 specificities.

The length of the CDR3 is 15 residues. Germline V lookup: CDR1 MNHEY, CDR2 SMNVEV (reference sequence). Deletions cut 6 bases from V and 5 bases from J, with 19 bases between. Individual cDNA molecules received unique molecular identifiers during library preparation. A single record per CDR3 protein comes from TCRdb applying MiXCR to the 5' RACE reads. The sample yields about 32,000 distinct CDR3 sequences, under 4.5% seen once. The receptor's source is an adult who was a healthcare worker with PCR-confirmed SARS-CoV-2 infection or an uninfected control (not recorded which). The chain links TRBV27 to TRBJ2-5; D unclear. Specimen: whole blood. CDR3 region: CASSPLGLRRETQYF. The CDR3 DNA follows: TGTGCCAGCAGCCCTCTCGGGCTTCGACGGGAGACCCAGTACTTC.